One and the same sample provided the 20 T cell receptor beta chains below, sequenced in a study of blood T cells in healthy people across ages. Alongside a J-beta primer mix, a sample-barcoded 5' primer served in a second PCR lasting about 6 to 12 cycles. TCRdb reprocessed the 5' RACE reads via MiXCR and lists one record per CDR3 protein. The sample carries approximately 830,000 distinct CDR3 sequences, 60% to 80% recorded once. Sequenced input: blood. These receptors originate from a man between 25 and 39 years old in good health.

The chain employs TRBV6-1 and TRBJ2-7; D might be TRBD1 or TRBD2, each matching 6 bases. V was trimmed by 7 bases and J by 2 bases, leaving 12 bases between them. The CDR3 runs 13 residues. Germline V lookup: CDR1 MNHNS, CDR2 SASEGT. CDR3 nucleotides: TGTGCCAGCACCCTGCGGGACACCTACGAGCAGTACTTC. This sequence encodes CASTLRDTYEQYF.

J is TRBJ2-3 and V is TRBV9; 9 bases fit TRBD1. Trimming took 0 bases from V and 4 from J; bases not matched to a gene: 6. The V gene's germline CDR1 is SGDLS and CDR2 YYNGEE. The CDR3 consists of 16 residues. DNA for the CDR3: TGTGCCAGCAGCGTAGTGGGACAGGGTATAGCAGATACGCAGTATTTT. Translating gives CASSVVGQGIADTQYF.

This clonotype came up a few times. The V call is TRBV6-1, the J call TRBJ2-7; 7 bases map to TRBD1. After removal of 7 bases from V and 4 bases from J, the junction contained 10 bases not matched to a gene. The germline CDR1 and CDR2 sequences are MNHNS and SASEGT. This CDR3 comprises 14 residues. CDR3: CASKMTGLSYEQYF. The CDR3 DNA reads as TGTGCCAGCAAGATGACAGGGCTTAGTTACGAGCAGTACTTC.

As regards this clonotype: As the CDR3 is not closed by the conserved phenylalanine or tryptophan, this likely results from a read error. The CDR3 sequence is CSGARERTYNEQFI. The DNA for the CDR3 is TGCAGCGGGGCCCGGGAGCGGACGTACAATGAGCAGTTCATC. V usage is TRBV29-1 and J usage is TRBJ2-1; the D gene is possibly TRBD2 (6 bases). V was clipped by 7 bases and J by 4 bases, with 17 bases between them. This CDR3 region has 14 residues. CDR1 and CDR2 from the germline V gene are SQVTM and ANQGSEA.

The CDR3 protein is CTSKRAGSTYEQYF. The CDR3, as DNA: TGTACCAGCAAGAGAGCGGGGTCTACCTACGAGCAGTACTTC. The chain uses TRBV7-2 and TRBJ2-7; 7 nucleotides agree with TRBD2. Germline CDR1 and CDR2: SGHTA and FQGNSA. After removal of 7 bases from V and 2 bases from J, the junction contained 8 bases not matched to a gene. The CDR3 is made up of 14 amino acids.

This rearrangement joins TRBV27 to TRBJ2-5; the D gene is possibly TRBD2 (5 bases). The CDR3 length is 17 residues. Germline CDR1 and CDR2: MNHEY and SMNVEV (reference sequence). The germline V and J ends were trimmed by 5 bases and 5 bases, with 24 bases remaining between them. CDR3 coding DNA: TGTGCCAGCAGTAAGAGAACCGATTCCCTAGCTATGGAGACCCAGTACTTC. Amino acid sequence: CASSKRTDSLAMETQYF.

This chain links TRBV7-2 with TRBJ2-1; maybe TRBD1 (5 bases). The CDR3 runs 14 residues. V shed 0 bases and J shed 6 bases, with 9 bases lying between them. Germline CDR1 and CDR2: SGHTA and FQGNSA. CDR3 DNA: TGTGCCAGCAGCTTAGCGCGAGACAGCAATGAGCAGTTCTTC. This codes for CASSLARDSNEQFF.

The table lists this clonotype with a count of one. The rearrangement joins TRBV12-3 or TRBV12-4 to TRBJ1-6; TRBD1 is a possible D gene (6 bases). Between the trimmed V and J ends, which lost 6 bases and 10 bases, there was a span of 16 bases. The CDR3 contains 14 residues. The CDR3 here is CASSGRGSRSPLHF. As DNA, the CDR3 is TGTGCCAGCAGCGGCAGGGGTTCACGATCACCCCTCCACTTT.

The V and J genes are TRBV5-1 and TRBJ2-2; TRBD1 matches at 8 bases. Germline V gene lookup returns CDR1 SGHRS and CDR2 YFSETQ. V lost 5 bases to trimming and J lost 2 bases; unmatched junction nucleotides: 5. CDR3 length: 15 residues. The CDR3 is CASSFDRGNTGELFF. CDR3 nucleotides: TGCGCCAGCAGTTTTGACAGGGGCAACACCGGGGAGCTGTTTTTT. The whole variable domain, remainder taken from reference TRBV5-1 and TRBJ2-2, is KAGVTQTPRYLIKTRGQQVTLSCSPISGHRSVSWYQQTPGQGLQFLFEYFSETQRNKGNFPGRFSGRQFSNSRSEMNVSTLELGDSALYLCASSFDRGNTGELFFGEGSRLTVL.

The V and J genes are TRBV4-3 and TRBJ2-2; perhaps TRBD1 as D (6 bases). Germline CDR1 and CDR2: LGHNA and YSLEER. The V end was cut by 4 bases, the J end by 2 bases, with 8 bases between. The CDR3 is 14 amino acids. In DNA form, the CDR3 reads TGCGCCAGCAGCCTGGGACACAACACCGGGGAGCTGTTTTTT. Protein: CASSLGHNTGELFF.

The chain links TRBV27 to TRBJ2-7; weak D call: TRBD1 (5 bases). V gave up 3 bases and J gave up 0 bases, with 12 bases separating them. Germline V gene data show CDR1 as MNHEY and CDR2 as SMNVEV (reference sequence). The length of the CDR3 is 15 residues. CDR3 in amino acids: CASSFKGPFSYEQYF. The DNA of the CDR3 is TGTGCCAGCAGTTTTAAGGGGCCCTTCTCCTACGAGCAGTACTTC.

This clonotype was picked up one time. The chain uses TRBV28 and TRBJ2-3; 9 bases fit TRBD2. The CDR3 consists of 16 residues. V was pared by 3 bases and J by 2 bases, with 6 bases of the junction left unmatched. Germline CDR1 is MDHEN and CDR2 is SYDVKM. The CDR3 DNA reads as TGTGCCAGCAGTTTTGGAGCGGGGGGTGCCACAGATACGCAGTATTTT. This gives the protein CASSFGAGGATDTQYF.

The chain recombines TRBV28 with TRBJ1-1, with D possibly being TRBD1 (6 bases). V lost 7 bases and J 0 bases, leaving 21 bases between the germline ends. The CDR3 contains 17 residues. The germline CDR1 and CDR2 sequences are MDHEN and SYDVKM. In DNA, the CDR3 is TGTGCCAGCATCCTCGGACAGTTCCAAGGGATGAACACTGAAGCTTTCTTT. This gives the protein CASILGQFQGMNTEAFF. The entire variable domain, with the rest obtained from reference TRBV28 and TRBJ1-1, is as follows: DVKVTQSSRYLVKRTGEKVFLECVQDMDHENMFWYRQDPGLGLRLIYFSYDVKMKEKGDIPEGYSVSREKKERFSLILESASTNQTSMYLCASILGQFQGMNTEAFFGQGTRLTVV.

V usage is TRBV7-9 and J usage is TRBJ2-5; possibly TRBD1 or TRBD2 for D (6 bases each). The assigned J gene may be wrong: the sequence end matches TRBJ2-7 better. CDR1 and CDR2 (germline): SEHNR, FQNEAQ (reference sequence). The CDR3 spans 14 residues. CDR3 in amino acids: CASSDPGGGYEQYF. CDR3 DNA: TGTGCCAGCAGCGATCCCGGAGGGGGCTACGAGCAGTACTTC.

This clonotype has more than one count but fewer than ten. This chain uses TRBV5-1 with TRBJ2-5; D may be TRBD2 (7 bases). From germline, CDR1 is SGHRS and CDR2 YFSETQ. Trimming removed 3 bases at V and 7 bases at J, with 19 bases between. The CDR3 consists of 15 residues. CDR3 in DNA: TGCGCCAGCAGCTGGCGGGGGACAACCGAGGGGACCCAGTACTTC. It encodes CASSWRGTTEGTQYF.

This clonotype was found a few times. J is TRBJ2-5 and V is TRBV20-1; D is unresolved. V lost 0 bases and J 4 bases, leaving 15 bases between the germline ends. Germline V CDR1 and CDR2: DFQATT, SNEGSKA (reference sequence). The CDR3 length is 15 residues. The CDR3 loop is CSAREGLPKGETQYF. The CDR3 DNA reads TGCAGTGCTAGAGAGGGCCTTCCCAAGGGAGAGACCCAGTACTTC.

The V and J genes are TRBV5-1 and TRBJ1-3, with D perhaps TRBD1 (5 bases). The CDR3 has 16 amino acids. Trimming cost V 2 bases and J 1 base, with 13 bases left between them. Germline assignment: CDR1 SGHRS and CDR2 YFSETQ. The CDR3 DNA is TGCGCCAGCAGCTTATCAGGGTACGCTTCTGGAAACACCATATATTTT. Residues: CASSLSGYASGNTIYF.

This clonotype turned up a few times. The V call is TRBV7-2, the J call TRBJ2-5, with D maybe TRBD2 (6 bases). The length of the CDR3 is 17 residues. The V end lost 6 bases, the J end lost 5 bases, and 25 bases lay between the germline ends. The germline V gene has CDR1 SGHTA and CDR2 FQGNSA. The CDR3, as DNA: TGTGCCAGCAGTCCCGAGCAACGGGGGTACCTCCGGGAGACCCAGTACTTC. Its protein is CASSPEQRGYLRETQYF.

The V and J genes are TRBV4-2 and TRBJ2-5; 8 nucleotides match TRBD2. The trim removed 4 bases at V and 2 bases at J, leaving 12 bases unmatched. This CDR3 has 17 amino acids. CDR1 is LGHNA, CDR2 YNFKEQ, per germline. The CDR3 DNA sequence: TGTGCCAGCAGCCCACGAATGACGGGGGGGCCGCAAGAGACCCAGTACTTC. Protein product: CASSPRMTGGPQETQYF.

The chain has TRBV15 and TRBJ2-3, with D possibly being TRBD1 or TRBD2 (6 bases each). CDR1 and CDR2 from the germline V gene are LNHNV and YYDKDF (reference sequence). This CDR3 region has 15 residues. Trimming left V 0 bases short and J 4 bases short, with 11 bases between. The CDR3 region has the DNA TGTGCCACCAGCAGAGATGAGGGGGGACCAGATACGCAGTATTTT. Its protein is CATSRDEGGPDTQYF.